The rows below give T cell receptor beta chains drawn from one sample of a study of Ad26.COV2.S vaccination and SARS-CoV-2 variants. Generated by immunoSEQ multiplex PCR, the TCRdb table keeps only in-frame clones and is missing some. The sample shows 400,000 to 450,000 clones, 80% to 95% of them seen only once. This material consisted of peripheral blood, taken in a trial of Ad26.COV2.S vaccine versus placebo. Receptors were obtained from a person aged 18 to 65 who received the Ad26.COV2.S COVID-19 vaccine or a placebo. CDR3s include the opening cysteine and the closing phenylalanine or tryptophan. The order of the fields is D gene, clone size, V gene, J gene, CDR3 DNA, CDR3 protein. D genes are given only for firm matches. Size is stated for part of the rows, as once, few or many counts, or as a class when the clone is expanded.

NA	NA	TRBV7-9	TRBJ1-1	TGTGCCAGCAGCCCCCAGGCTGGACGTAACCTTGAAGCTTTCTTT	CASSPQAGRNLEAFF
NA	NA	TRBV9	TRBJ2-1	TGTGCCAGCAGCGTAGCTTGGGGGACTGTCGGCAATGAGCAGTTCTTC	CASSVAWGTVGNEQFF
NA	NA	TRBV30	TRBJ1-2	TGTGCCTGGAGTGTGAGATTCCGGGATGGCTACACCTTC	CAWSVRFRDGYTF
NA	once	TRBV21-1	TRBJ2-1	TGTGCCAGCAGCCCGGCGGAAGACAGGGGGTATGACAATGAGCAGTTCTTC	CASSPAEDRGYDNEQFF
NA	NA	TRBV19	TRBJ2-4	TGTGCCAGTAGTACACCCCGGATGTCCCACTTCAAAAACATTCAGTACTTC	CASSTPRMSHFKNIQYF
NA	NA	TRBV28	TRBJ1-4	TGTGCCAGCTTCCGGCGGGGGGGTAATGAAAAACTGTTTTTT	CASFRRGGNEKLFF
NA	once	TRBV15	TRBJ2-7	TGTGCCACCAGCAGAGATGCGGCTCTGGGCTCCTACGAGCAGTACTTC	CATSRDAALGSYEQYF
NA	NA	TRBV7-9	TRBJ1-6	TGTGCCAGCAGCCCACCGGGCCCTTATAATTCACCCCTCCACTTT	CASSPPGPYNSPLHF
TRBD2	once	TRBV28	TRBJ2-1	TGTGCCAGCAGTTTAACTAGCGGGACAAACAATGAGCAGTTCTTC	CASSLTSGTNNEQFF
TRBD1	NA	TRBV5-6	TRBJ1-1	TGTGCCAGCAGCCCGGGACAGGCCACTGAAGCTTTCTTT	CASSPGQATEAFF
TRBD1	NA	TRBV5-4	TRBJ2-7	TGTGCCAGCAGCTTGGGGGACAGCTACTACGAGCAGTACTTC	CASSLGDSYYEQYF
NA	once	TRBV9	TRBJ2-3	TGTGCCAGCAGCAACCTAGTCGAGGTCGATACGCAGTATTTT	CASSNLVEVDTQYF
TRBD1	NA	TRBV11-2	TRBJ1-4	TGTGCCAGCAGCTTAGGGGGAACAGGGGGCCAGAATGCAAAACTGTTTTTT	CASSLGGTGGQNAKLFF
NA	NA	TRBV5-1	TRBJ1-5	TGCGCCAGCAGCTTGGGAGGAGGGAGCAATCAGCCCCAGCATTTT	CASSLGGGSNQPQHF
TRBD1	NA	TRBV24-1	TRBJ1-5	TGTGCCACCAGTCGGGGACAGGGTAATCAGCCCCAGCATTTT	CATSRGQGNQPQHF
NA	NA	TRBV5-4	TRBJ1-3	TGTGCCAGCAGCTCTCAGGGCGTTGGAAACACCATATATTTT	CASSSQGVGNTIYF
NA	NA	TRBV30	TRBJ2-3	TGTGCCTGGAGAGGGGAAGGAGATACGCAGTATTTT	CAWRGEGDTQYF
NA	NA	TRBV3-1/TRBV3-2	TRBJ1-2	TGTGCCAGCAGCCTGGGTTGGGGGGTACGCTATGGCTACACCTTC	CASSLGWGVRYGYTF
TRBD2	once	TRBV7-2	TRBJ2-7	TGTGCCAGCAGCTTAGTGTTAGGCCGGGGGGGACCCGAGCAGTACTTC	CASSLVLGRGGPEQYF
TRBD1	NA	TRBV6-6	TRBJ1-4	TGTGCCAGCAGTTACTCGACAGGGGAGGAAGAAAAACTGTTTTTT	CASSYSTGEEEKLFF
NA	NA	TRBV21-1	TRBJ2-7	TGTGCCAGCAGCCACGACAGGGCAGCCTACGAGCAGTACTTC	CASSHDRAAYEQYF
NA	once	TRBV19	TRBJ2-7	TGTGCCAGTAGTCTCCTCGGGGCAGGGGGTACAGCGGGGATTGCCTACGAGCAGTACTTC	CASSLLGAGGTAGIAYEQYF
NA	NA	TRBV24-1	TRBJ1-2	TGTGCCACCAGTGATTCCCGGATGAACTATGGCTACACCTTC	CATSDSRMNYGYTF
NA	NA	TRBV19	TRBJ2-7	TGTGCCAGTAGTCCGGGCCGAAGCTCCTACGAGCAGTACTTC	CASSPGRSSYEQYF
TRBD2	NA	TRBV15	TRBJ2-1	TGTGCCACCACCGTGGGGAATAGCGGGAGCGATGAGCAGTTCTTC	CATTVGNSGSDEQFF
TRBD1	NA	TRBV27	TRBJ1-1	TGTGCCAGCAGTCTTACCTCCGGGACAGCCGGTGAAGCTTTCTTT	CASSLTSGTAGEAFF
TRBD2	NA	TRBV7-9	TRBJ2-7	TGTGCCAGCAGCGGCCGGGACTACAACTACGAGCAGTACTTC	CASSGRDYNYEQYF